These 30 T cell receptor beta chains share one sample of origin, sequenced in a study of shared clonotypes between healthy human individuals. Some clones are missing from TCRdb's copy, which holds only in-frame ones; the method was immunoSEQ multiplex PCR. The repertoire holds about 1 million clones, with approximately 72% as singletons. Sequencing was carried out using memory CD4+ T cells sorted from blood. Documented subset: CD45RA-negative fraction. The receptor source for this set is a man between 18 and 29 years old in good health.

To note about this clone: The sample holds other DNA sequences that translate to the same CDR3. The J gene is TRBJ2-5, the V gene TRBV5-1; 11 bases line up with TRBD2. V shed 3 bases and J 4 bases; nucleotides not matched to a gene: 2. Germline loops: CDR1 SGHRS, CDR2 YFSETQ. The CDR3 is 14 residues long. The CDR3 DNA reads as TGCGCCAGCAGCTCGGGACTAGCGGTAGAGACCCAGTACTTC. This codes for CASSSGLAVETQYF. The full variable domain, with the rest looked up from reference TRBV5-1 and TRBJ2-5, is KAGVTQTPRYLIKTRGQQVTLSCSPISGHRSVSWYQQTPGQGLQFLFEYFSETQRNKGNFPGRFSGRQFSNSRSEMNVSTLELGDSALYLCASSSGLAVETQYFGPGTRLLVL.

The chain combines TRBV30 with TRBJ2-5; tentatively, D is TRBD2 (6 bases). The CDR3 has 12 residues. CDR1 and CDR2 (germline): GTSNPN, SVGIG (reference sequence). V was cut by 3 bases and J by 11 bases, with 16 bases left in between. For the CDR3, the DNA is TGTGCCTGGAGCCTGAGAAGGGAGGAGCAGTACTTC. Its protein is CAWSLRREEQYF.

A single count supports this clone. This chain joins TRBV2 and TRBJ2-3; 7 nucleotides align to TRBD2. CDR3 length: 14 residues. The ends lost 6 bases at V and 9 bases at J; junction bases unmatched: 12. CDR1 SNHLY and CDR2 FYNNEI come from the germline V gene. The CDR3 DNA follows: TGTGCCAGCAGATCCCAGCGGGGTAGCGGGACGCAGTATTTT. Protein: CASRSQRGSGTQYF. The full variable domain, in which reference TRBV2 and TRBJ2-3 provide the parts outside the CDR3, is EPEVTQTPSHQVTQMGQEVILRCVPISNHLYFYWYRQILGQKVEFLVSFYNNEISEKSEIFDDQFSVERPDGSNFTLKIRSTKLEDSAMYFCASRSQRGSGTQYFGPGTRLTVL.

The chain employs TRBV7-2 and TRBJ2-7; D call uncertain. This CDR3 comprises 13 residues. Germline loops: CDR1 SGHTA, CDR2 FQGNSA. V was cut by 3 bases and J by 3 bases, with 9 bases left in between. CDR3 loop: CASSLDPGYEQYF. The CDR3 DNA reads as TGTGCCAGCAGCTTGGATCCTGGCTACGAGCAGTACTTC.

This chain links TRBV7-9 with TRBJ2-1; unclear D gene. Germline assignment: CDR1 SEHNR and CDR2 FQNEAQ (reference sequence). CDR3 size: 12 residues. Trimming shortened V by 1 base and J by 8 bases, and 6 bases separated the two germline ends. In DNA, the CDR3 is TGTGCCAGCAGCTTAGAATCCGATGAGCAGTTCTTC. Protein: CASSLESDEQFF. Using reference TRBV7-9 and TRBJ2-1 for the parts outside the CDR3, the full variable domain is DTGVSQNPRHKITKRGQNVTFRCDPISEHNRLYWYRQTLGQGPEFLTYFQNEAQLEKSRLLSDRFSAERPKGSFSTLEIQRTEQGDSAMYLCASSLESDEQFFGPGTRLTVL.

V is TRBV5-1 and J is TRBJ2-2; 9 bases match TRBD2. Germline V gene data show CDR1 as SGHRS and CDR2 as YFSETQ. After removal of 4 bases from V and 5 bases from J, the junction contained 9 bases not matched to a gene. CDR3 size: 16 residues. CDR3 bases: TGCGCCAGCAGCAACCCCGCGGGGGGGCCGACCGGGGAGCTGTTTTTT. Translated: CASSNPAGGPTGELFF.

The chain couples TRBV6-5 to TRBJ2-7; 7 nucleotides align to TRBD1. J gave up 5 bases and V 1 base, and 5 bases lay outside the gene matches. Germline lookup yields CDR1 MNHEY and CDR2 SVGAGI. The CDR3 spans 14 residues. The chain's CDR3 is CASSYYPDRNEQYF. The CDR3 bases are TGTGCCAGCAGTTACTACCCGGACAGGAACGAGCAGTACTTC.

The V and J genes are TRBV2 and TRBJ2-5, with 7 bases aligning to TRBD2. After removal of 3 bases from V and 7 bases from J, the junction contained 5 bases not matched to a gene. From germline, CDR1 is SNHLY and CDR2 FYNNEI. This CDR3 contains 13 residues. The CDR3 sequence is CASSETGGGTQYF. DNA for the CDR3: TGTGCCAGCAGTGAGACGGGAGGAGGGACCCAGTACTTC.

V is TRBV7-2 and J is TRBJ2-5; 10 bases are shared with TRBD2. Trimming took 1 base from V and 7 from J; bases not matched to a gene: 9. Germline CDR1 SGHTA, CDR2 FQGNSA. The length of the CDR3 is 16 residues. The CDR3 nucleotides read TGTGCCAGCAGCTTAGGAGCTAGCGGGAGTTCTGGGACCCAGTACTTC. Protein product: CASSLGASGSSGTQYF.

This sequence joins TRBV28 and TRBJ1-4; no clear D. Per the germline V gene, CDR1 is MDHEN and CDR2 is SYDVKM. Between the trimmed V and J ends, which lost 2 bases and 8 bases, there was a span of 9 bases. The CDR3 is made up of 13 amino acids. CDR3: CASSLGVGEKLFF. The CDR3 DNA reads TGTGCCAGCAGTTTAGGGGTGGGGGAAAAACTGTTTTTT.

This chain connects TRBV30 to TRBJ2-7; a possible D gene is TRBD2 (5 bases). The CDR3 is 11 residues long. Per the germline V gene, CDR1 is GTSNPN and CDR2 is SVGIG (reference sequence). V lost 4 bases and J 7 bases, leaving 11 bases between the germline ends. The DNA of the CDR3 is TGTGCCTGGACCCTAGGACTGGAGCAGTACTTC. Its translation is CAWTLGLEQYF. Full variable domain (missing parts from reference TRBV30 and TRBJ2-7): SQTIHQWPATLVQPVGSPLSLECTVEGTSNPNLYWYRQAAGRGLQLLFYSVGIGQISSEVPQNLSASRPQDRQFILSSKKLLLSDSGFYLCAWTLGLEQYFGPGTRLTVT.

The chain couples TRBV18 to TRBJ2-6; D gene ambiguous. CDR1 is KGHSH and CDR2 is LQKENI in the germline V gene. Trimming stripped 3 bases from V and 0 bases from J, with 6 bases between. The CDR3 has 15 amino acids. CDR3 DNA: TGTGCCAGCTCACCTGTACTCTCTGGGGCCAACGTCCTGACTTTC. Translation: CASSPVLSGANVLTF.

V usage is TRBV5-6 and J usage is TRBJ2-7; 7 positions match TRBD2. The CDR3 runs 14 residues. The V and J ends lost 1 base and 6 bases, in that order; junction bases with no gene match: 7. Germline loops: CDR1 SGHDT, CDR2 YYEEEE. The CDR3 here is CASSLRGLVGEQYF. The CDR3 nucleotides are TGTGCCAGCAGCTTGCGCGGACTAGTCGGCGAGCAGTACTTC.

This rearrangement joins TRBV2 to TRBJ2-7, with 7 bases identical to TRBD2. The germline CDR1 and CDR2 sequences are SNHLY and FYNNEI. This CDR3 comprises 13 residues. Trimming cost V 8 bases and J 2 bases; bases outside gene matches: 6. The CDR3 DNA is TGTGCCAGCTCGACTAGCACCACCTACGAGCAGTACTTC. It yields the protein CASSTSTTYEQYF.

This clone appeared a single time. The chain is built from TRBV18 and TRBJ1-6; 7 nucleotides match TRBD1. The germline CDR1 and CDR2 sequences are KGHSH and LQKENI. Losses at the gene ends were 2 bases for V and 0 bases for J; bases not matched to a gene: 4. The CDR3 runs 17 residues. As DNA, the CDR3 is TGTGCCAGCTCACCAACAGGGGATGGCTCCTATAATTCACCCCTCCACTTT. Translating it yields CASSPTGDGSYNSPLHF.

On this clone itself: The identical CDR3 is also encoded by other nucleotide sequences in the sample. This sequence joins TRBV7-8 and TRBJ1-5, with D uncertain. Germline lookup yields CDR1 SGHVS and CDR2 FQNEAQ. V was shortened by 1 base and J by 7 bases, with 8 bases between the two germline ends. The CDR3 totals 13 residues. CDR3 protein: CASSLEARQPQHF. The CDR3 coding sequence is TGTGCCAGCAGCTTAGAGGCAAGGCAGCCCCAGCATTTT.

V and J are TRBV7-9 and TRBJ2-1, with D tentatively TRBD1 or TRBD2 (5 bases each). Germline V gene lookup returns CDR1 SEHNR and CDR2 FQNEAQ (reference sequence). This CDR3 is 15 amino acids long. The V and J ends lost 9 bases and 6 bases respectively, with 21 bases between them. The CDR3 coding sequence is TGTGCCAGTGAGAAGGGGCAGGGAGTCGTCAATGAGCAGTTCTTC. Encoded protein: CASEKGQGVVNEQFF.

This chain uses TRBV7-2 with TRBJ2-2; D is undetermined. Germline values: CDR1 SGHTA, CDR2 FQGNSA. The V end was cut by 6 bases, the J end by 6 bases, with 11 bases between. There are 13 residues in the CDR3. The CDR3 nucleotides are TGTGCCAGCAGGCGGCAGGTTCCCGGGGAGCTGTTTTTT. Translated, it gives CASRRQVPGELFF.

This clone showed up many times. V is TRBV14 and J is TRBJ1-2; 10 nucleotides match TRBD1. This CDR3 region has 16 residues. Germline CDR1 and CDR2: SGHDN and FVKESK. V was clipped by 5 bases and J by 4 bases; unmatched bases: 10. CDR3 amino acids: CASSYQTGGRGYGYTF. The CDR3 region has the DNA TGTGCCAGCAGCTATCAGACAGGGGGCAGGGGCTATGGCTACACCTTC.

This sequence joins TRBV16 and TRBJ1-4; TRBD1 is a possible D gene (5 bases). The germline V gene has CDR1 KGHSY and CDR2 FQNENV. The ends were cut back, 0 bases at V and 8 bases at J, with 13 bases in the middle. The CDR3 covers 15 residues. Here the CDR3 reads CASSQSGRVGEKLFF. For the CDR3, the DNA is TGTGCCAGCAGCCAATCGGGCAGGGTCGGCGAAAAACTGTTTTTT. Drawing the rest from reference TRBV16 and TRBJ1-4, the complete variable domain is GEEVAQTPKHLVRGEGQKAKLYCAPIKGHSYVFWYQQVLKNEFKFLISFQNENVFDETGMPKERFSAKCLPNSPCSLEIQATKLEDSAVYFCASSQSGRVGEKLFFGSGTQLSVL.

CDR3 loop: CAWTLTSGWVNEQFF. CDR3 DNA: TGTGCCTGGACCCTGACTAGCGGGTGGGTTAATGAGCAGTTCTTC. The V call is TRBV30, the J call TRBJ2-1, with TRBD2 matching 10 bases. The length of the CDR3 is 15 residues. CDR1 and CDR2 from the germline V gene are GTSNPN and SVGIG (reference sequence). The V segment lost 4 bases and the J segment 7 bases; nucleotides outside the gene matches: 10.

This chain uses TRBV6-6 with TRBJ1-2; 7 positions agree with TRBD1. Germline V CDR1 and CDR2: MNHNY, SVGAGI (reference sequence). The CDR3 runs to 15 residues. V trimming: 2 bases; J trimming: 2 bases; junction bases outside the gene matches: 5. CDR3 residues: CASSYDPGGNYGYTF. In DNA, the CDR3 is TGTGCCAGCAGTTACGACCCAGGGGGGAACTATGGCTACACCTTC.

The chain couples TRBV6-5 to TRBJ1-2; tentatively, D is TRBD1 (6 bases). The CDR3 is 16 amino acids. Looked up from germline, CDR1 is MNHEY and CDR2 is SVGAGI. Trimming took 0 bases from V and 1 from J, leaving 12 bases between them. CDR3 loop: CASSYSNRAINYGYTF. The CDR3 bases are TGTGCCAGCAGTTACTCGAACAGGGCCATTAACTATGGCTACACCTTC.

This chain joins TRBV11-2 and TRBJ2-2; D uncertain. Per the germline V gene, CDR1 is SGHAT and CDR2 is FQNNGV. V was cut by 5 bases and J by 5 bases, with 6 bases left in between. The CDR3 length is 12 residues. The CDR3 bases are TGTGCCAGCAGCCCGAGGACCGGGGAGCTGTTTTTT. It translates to CASSPRTGELFF.

CDR3 protein: CASSQDRGVEQFF. The CDR3 DNA reads TGTGCCAGCAGCCAAGATCGGGGTGTTGAGCAGTTCTTC. The chain joins TRBV14 to TRBJ2-1; D might be TRBD2 (5 bases). V was trimmed by 0 bases and J by 9 bases, leaving 9 bases between them. CDR1 is SGHDN and CDR2 is FVKESK in the germline V gene. The CDR3 has 13 amino acids.

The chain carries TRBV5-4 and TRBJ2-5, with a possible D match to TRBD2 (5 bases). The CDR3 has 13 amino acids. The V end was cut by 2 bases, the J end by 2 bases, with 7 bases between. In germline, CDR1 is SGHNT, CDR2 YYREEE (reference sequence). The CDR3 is CASSFPGQETQYF. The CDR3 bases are TGTGCCAGCAGCTTTCCGGGGCAAGAGACCCAGTACTTC.

The CDR3 DNA follows: TGTGCCAGCAGTTCAATAGCGGGGGGCTCCTACGAGCAGTACTTC. Protein sequence: CASSSIAGGSYEQYF. The chain couples TRBV28 to TRBJ2-7, with 10 bases that match TRBD2. Per the germline V gene, CDR1 is MDHEN and CDR2 is SYDVKM. V lost 4 bases, J lost 0 bases, and 3 bases stayed unmatched. The CDR3 is made up of 15 amino acids.

This chain's CDR3 is CASSPGTGLGSYEQYF. CDR3 sequence (DNA): TGTGCCAGCAGCCCTGGGACAGGGCTGGGGTCCTACGAGCAGTACTTC. The V gene is TRBV7-2, the J gene TRBJ2-7; 9 positions match TRBD1. Trimming took 5 bases from V and 1 from J; bases not matched to a gene: 9. The CDR3 is 16 amino acids. Germline V gene lookup returns CDR1 SGHTA and CDR2 FQGNSA.

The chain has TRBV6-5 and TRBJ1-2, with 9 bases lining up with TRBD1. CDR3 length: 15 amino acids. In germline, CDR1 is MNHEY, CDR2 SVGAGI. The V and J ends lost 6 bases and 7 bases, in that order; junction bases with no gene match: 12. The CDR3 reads CASRPGTGLIGGYTF. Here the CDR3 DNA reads TGTGCCAGCAGACCTGGGACAGGGTTAATAGGTGGCTACACCTTC.

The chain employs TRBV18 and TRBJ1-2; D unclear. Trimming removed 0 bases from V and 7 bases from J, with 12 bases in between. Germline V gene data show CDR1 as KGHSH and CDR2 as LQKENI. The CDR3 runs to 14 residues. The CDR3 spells CASSPPVGVFGYTF. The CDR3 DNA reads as TGTGCCAGCTCACCACCGGTGGGAGTTTTTGGCTACACCTTC. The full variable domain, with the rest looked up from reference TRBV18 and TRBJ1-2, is NAGVMQNPRHLVRRRGQEARLRCSPMKGHSHVYWYRQLPEEGLKFMVYLQKENIIDESGMPKERFSAEFPKEGPSILRIQQVVRGDSAAYFCASSPPVGVFGYTFGSGTRLTVV.